A single sample is the source of the 18 T cell receptor beta chains below, sequenced in a study of T cells in women clearing cervical HPV infection. Clones were read by immunoSEQ multiplex PCR, and TCRdb kept only the in-frame ones, dropping some. Here the sample table reports about 23,000 clones. The sample taken for sequencing was blood buffy coat. The receptors stem from a woman aged 18-70 years with a cervical HPV16 infection that either progressed to CIN3+ or cleared (not recorded which).

Concerning this clone itself: The read ends 3 residues early relative to the CDR3; the germline J gene fills the gap. V gene TRBV7-3 combines with J gene TRBJ2-7; TRBD1 agrees at 7 bases. V lost 4 bases and J lost 5; bases outside the gene matches: 8. Germline V gene data show CDR1 as SGHTA and CDR2 as FQGTGA. The CDR3 has 14 amino acids. Incomplete CDR3 DNA: TGTGCCAGCAGCTCGGGTCAGGGGACAGACGAG. Translated, it gives CASSSGQGTDE. The entire CDR3 reads CASSSGQGTDEQYF.

Worth noting for this clone: The read ends 3 residues shy of where the CDR3 ends; the end is completed using the germline J gene. V is TRBV7-3 and J is TRBJ2-7; D uncertain. Germline loops: CDR1 SGHTA, CDR2 FQGTGA. The CDR3 contains 13 residues. The V end was cut by 0 bases, the J end by 6 bases, with 9 bases between. The sequenced part of the CDR3 DNA is TGTGCCAGCAGCTTAACAGGGTTCGGCGAG. Its translation: CASSLTGFGE. The CDR3, in full, reads CASSLTGFGEQYF.

With regard to this clone: The read ends 3 residues before the CDR3 terminus; that terminus is restored from the germline J gene. This chain uses TRBV19 with TRBJ2-1; 10 positions agree with TRBD2. V shed 6 bases, J shed 8 bases, and the junction held 10 bases outside the gene matches. The CDR3 consists of 15 residues. CDR1 LNHDA and CDR2 SQIVND come from the germline V gene (reference sequence). The covered CDR3 bases are TGTGCCAGTAGCATTTTCGCTAGCGGGAGCCATGAG. This gives the protein CASSIFASGSHE. Given in full, the CDR3 is CASSIFASGSHEQFF.

This clone is deemed medium-sized by its frequency. Read data end 3 residues before the CDR3 end; the end is taken from the germline J gene. The V gene is TRBV7-9, the J gene TRBJ2-4, with 12 positions matching TRBD1. Germline V gene data show CDR1 as SEHNR and CDR2 as FQNEAQ (reference sequence). Trimming took 4 bases from V and 8 from J; bases not matched to a gene: 6. The CDR3 totals 15 residues. Partial CDR3 DNA: TGTGCCAGCAGCTCCTGGGACAGGGGGCTTTACATT. This codes for CASSSWDRGLYI. The entire CDR3 protein is CASSSWDRGLYIQYF.

Comment on this clone: The read comes to an end 3 residues before the CDR3 does, leaving the germline J gene to fill in the end. V is TRBV19 and J is TRBJ2-6; no clear D. V lost 3 bases, J lost 1 base, and 7 bases lay in between. This CDR3 is built from 15 residues. The germline CDR1 and CDR2 sequences are LNHDA and SQIVND (reference sequence). The part of the CDR3 DNA that was read is TGTGCCAGTAGTATTTTAGGGTCTGGGGCCAACGTC. Encoded protein: CASSILGSGANV. The full-length CDR3 reads as CASSILGSGANVLTF.

Comments on this clone: From the germline J gene comes the end of the CDR3, since the read stops 3 residues before it. V gene TRBV19 combines with J gene TRBJ2-4; 10 bases fit TRBD1. The CDR3 has 14 residues. Germline loops: CDR1 LNHDA, CDR2 SQIVND (reference sequence). The CDR3 sequence: CASSLRDRGNGQYF. The sequenced part of the CDR3 DNA is TGTGCCAGTAGTCTTCGGGACAGGGGAAATGGT.

About this clone itself: The read falls 3 residues short of the CDR3 end, and the missing part is taken from the germline J gene. The chain recombines TRBV5-6 with TRBJ1-2; D unclear. CDR3 length: 13 amino acids. Germline CDR1 SGHDT, CDR2 YYEEEE. Trimming took 0 bases from V and 6 from J, leaving 9 bases between them. Partial CDR3 DNA: TGTGCCAGCAGCTTGGAAGCGACGAATGGC. Amino acid sequence: CASSLEATNG. The full CDR3 sequence reads CASSLEATNGYTF.

With respect to this clone: The CDR3 goes on 3 residues after the read ends, and that part is filled in from the germline J gene. The rearrangement joins TRBV20-1 to TRBJ2-7, with 11 bases aligning to TRBD2. CDR3 length: 13 amino acids. After removal of 6 bases from V and 0 bases from J, the junction contained 1 base not matched to a gene. Germline assignment: CDR1 DFQATT and CDR2 SNEGSKA (reference sequence). The CDR3 loop is CSAGLAASYEQYF. Partial CDR3 DNA: TGCAGTGCGGGACTAGCGGCCTCCTACGAG.

About this clone: The CDR3 end is not reached by the read, which stops 3 residues before it; the germline J gene fills it in. The V and J genes are TRBV29-1 and TRBJ2-7; 7 bases fit TRBD1. Germline V gives CDR1 SQVTM, CDR2 ANQGSEA. The CDR3 is 15 residues long. V lost 0 bases to trimming and J lost 0 bases; unmatched junction nucleotides: 5. The CDR3 reads CSVEDPGGSSYEQYF. The DNA read from the CDR3 is TGCAGCGTTGAAGATCCAGGGGGAAGCTCCTACGAG.

On this clone itself: Read data end 3 residues before the CDR3 end; the end is taken from the germline J gene. The J gene is TRBJ2-2, the V gene TRBV7-9, with 7 bases identical to TRBD1. Looked up from germline, CDR1 is SEHNR and CDR2 is FQNEAQ (reference sequence). The CDR3 totals 15 residues. Losses at the gene ends were 7 bases for V and 1 base for J; bases not matched to a gene: 6. CDR3 sequence reads: CASNQGQENTGELFF. CDR3 bases read: TGTGCCAGCAACCAAGGACAGGAGAACACCGGGGAG.

As concerns this clone: The observed sequence ends 3 residues before the CDR3 terminus, with the missing tail filled in from the germline J gene. The chain recombines TRBV5-1 with TRBJ2-1, with 13 bases aligning to TRBD2. J lost 4 bases, V lost 2 bases, and 6 bases had no gene match. Germline assignment: CDR1 SGHRS and CDR2 YFSETQ. The CDR3 is made up of 17 amino acids. The CDR3 is CASSFRTSGGRYNEQFF. The covered CDR3 bases are TGCGCCAGCAGCTTCAGGACTAGCGGGGGCCGTTACAATGAG.

Comments on this clone: The CDR3 is cut off 3 residues early in the read; its end comes from the germline J gene. The chain carries TRBV5-1 and TRBJ1-6; 8 nucleotides align to TRBD1. The CDR3 contains 15 residues. The J segment lost 10 bases and the V segment lost 0 bases, leaving 6 bases of the junction unmatched. Germline-derived CDR1 and CDR2 are SGHRS and YFSETQ. CDR3 sequence: CASSLAARGLSPLHF. The sequenced part of the CDR3 DNA is TGCGCCAGCAGCTTGGCGGCCAGGGGGCTATCACCC.

This CDR3 reads CSARDRLMNTEAFF. The part of the CDR3 DNA that was read is TGCAGCGCCCGGGACAGACTCATGAACACTGAA. This rearrangement joins TRBV29-1 to TRBJ1-1; 7 positions match TRBD1. The CDR3 is cut off 3 residues early in the read; its end comes from the germline J gene. Germline CDR1 and CDR2: SQVTM and ANQGSEA. The CDR3 extends over 14 amino acids. V shed 7 bases, J shed 0 bases, and the junction held 8 bases outside the gene matches.

This clone counts as medium-sized by frequency. Sequence at one end of the junction differs from germline and may be a read error. The read terminates 3 residues ahead of where the CDR3 ends, so the germline J gene completes it. The chain recombines TRBV4-2 with TRBJ2-2; the match to TRBD1 covers 8 bases. CDR1 is LGHNA and CDR2 is YNFKEQ in the germline V gene. The CDR3 extends over 13 amino acids. CDR3 bases read: TGCGCCAGCAGCCAAAGGACAGGGAGAGAG. Its protein is CASSQRTGRE. The entire CDR3 sequence reads CASSQRTGRELFF.

Concerning this clone itself: The read gets to within 3 residues of the CDR3 end, and the germline J gene fills in the rest. The chain combines TRBV20-1 with TRBJ2-3, with 7 positions matching TRBD2. The CDR3 length is 15 residues. Trimming cost V 3 bases and J 0 bases; bases outside gene matches: 6. Germline-derived CDR1 and CDR2 are DFQATT and SNEGSKA (reference sequence). The CDR3 reads CSASKASGSTDTQYF. CDR3 DNA, as far as it was read: TGCAGTGCTAGTAAGGCTAGCGGTAGCACAGATACG.

About this clone: Read data end 3 residues before the CDR3 end; the end is taken from the germline J gene. This chain uses TRBV18 with TRBJ1-1, with a weak D call TRBD1 (6 bases). Germline V gene data show CDR1 as KGHSH and CDR2 as LQKENI. The CDR3 totals 14 residues. The CDR3 loop is CASSHPDRRYEAFF. CDR3 bases read: TGTGCCAGCTCCCACCCTGACAGGCGCTATGAG.

Details on this clone: Sequencing ends 3 residues short of the CDR3 end; the germline J gene provides the rest. The chain couples TRBV2 to TRBJ2-3, with TRBD2 identical over 8 bases. From germline, CDR1 is SNHLY and CDR2 FYNNEI. J was trimmed by 2 bases and V by 6 bases; bases with no gene match: 10. This CDR3 region has 16 residues. The CDR3 sequence is CASSPPIAGYTDTQYF. Incomplete CDR3 DNA: TGTGCCAGCAGCCCCCCCATAGCGGGGTACACAGATACG.

Notes on this clone: The read comes to an end 3 residues before the CDR3 does, leaving the germline J gene to fill in the end. V usage is TRBV30 and J usage is TRBJ2-2; 11 bases match TRBD2. From germline, CDR1 is GTSNPN and CDR2 SVGIG (reference sequence). Trimming at V came to 1 base and at J to 5 bases, leaving 3 bases not matched to a gene. The CDR3 consists of 15 residues. The DNA read from the CDR3 is TGTGCCTGGAGTGCTAGCGGGAGGACAACCGGGGAG. Translating it yields CAWSASGRTTGE. The entire CDR3 is CAWSASGRTTGELFF.